This paragraph reports one T cell receptor (beta chain). Per the original data handling: Nucleated cell counts were estimated from reference gene primer amplification. Libraries were prepared by immunoSEQ multiplex PCR; TCRdb keeps only in-frame clonotypes and omits some of them. V and J calls and clone size are given by that table; D and trimming were obtained from the DNA. The sample records roughly 280,000 clones, approximately 90% being singletons. The sample originates from a study of blood T cell repertoires in COVID-19. Study-level background: The United States, Italy and Spain supplied acute and convalescent COVID-19 samples. The cDNA or gDNA used as material had been derived from T cells, B-cell-depleted T cells, or PBMCs.

V dropped 5 bases and J dropped 4 bases, with 15 bases sitting between them. Germline V CDR1 and CDR2: PRHDT, FYEKMQ (reference sequence). The CDR3 is made up of 15 amino acids. Source material: peripheral blood. The V call is TRBV13, the J call TRBJ2-4; the D gene is possibly TRBD2 (5 bases). The TCR comes from a man between 18 and 29 years old with active or convalescent COVID-19. The CDR3 loop is CASSLHPSGKNIQYF. The CDR3 coding sequence is TGTGCCAGCAGCCTGCACCCCTCGGGGAAAAACATTCAGTACTTC.